The sequence of this TCR beta chain was determined in a study of a mutant IDH1 vaccine in newly diagnosed glioma. Time point in this sample: week 23, last vaccination. Each dose of the vaccine consisted of 300 ug of mutant IDH1 20-mer peptide, with topical imiquimod. This table comes from immunoSEQ multiplex PCR, and its TCRdb copy is limited to in-frame clones, with some not included. Altogether approximately 50,000 clones are present, around 87% being singletons, with the ten largest covering around 1.5%. On this clone itself: As yet, its antigen is unknown.

The ends were cut back, 3 bases at V and 0 bases at J, with 9 bases in the middle. This CDR3 contains 14 residues. The germline V gene encodes CDR1 WNHNN and CDR2 SYGVQD (reference sequence). The genes are TRBV10-1 and TRBJ2-7; the D gene is possibly TRBD2 (6 bases). The sequence derives from a man in his forties with glioma. The specimen comprised PBMCs, sampled from a glioma patient whose treatment included an IDH1 peptide vaccine. The CDR3 loop is CASSEGGISYEQYF. The CDR3, as DNA: TGCGCCAGCAGTGAAGGAGGGATCTCCTACGAGCAGTACTTC.